What follows are 3 T cell receptor beta chains derived from one specimen sequenced in a study of T cell changes during pregnancy in multiple sclerosis. The data were produced by immunoSEQ multiplex PCR, yet TCRdb's version contains in-frame clones alone and is incomplete. The sample yields under 95,000 clones, approximately 93% seen once. This specimen consisted of peripheral blood, obtained in the second trimester of pregnancy. These receptors originate from a female donor in good health, enrolled as a control in a pregnancy study.

The genes are TRBV4-1 and TRBJ2-1; 7 bases align to TRBD2. V was pared by 4 bases and J by 0 bases, with 24 bases of the junction left unmatched. CDR3 length: 22 residues. Germline CDR1 MGHRA, CDR2 YSYEKL. This CDR3 reads CASSPLGRGLSGTESSYNEQFF. CDR3 nucleotide sequence: TGCGCCAGCAGCCCCCTCGGCCGAGGGCTCAGCGGGACGGAGAGCTCCTACAATGAGCAGTTCTTC.

This sequence joins TRBV6-1 and TRBJ1-5; possible D gene TRBD1, 6 bases. V was shortened by 5 bases and J by 0 bases, with 14 bases between the two germline ends. CDR1 MNHNS and CDR2 SASEGT come from the germline V gene. The CDR3 is 16 residues long. The CDR3, as DNA: TGTGCCAGCAGTCAAGGACAGCCCAATAGCAATCAGCCCCAGCATTTT. This encodes CASSQGQPNSNQPQHF.

The V and J genes are TRBV2 and TRBJ2-3, with 9 nucleotides matching TRBD2. Trimming at V came to 1 base and at J to 5 bases, leaving 7 bases not matched to a gene. CDR1 is SNHLY, CDR2 FYNNEI, per germline. This CDR3 has 16 residues. CDR3 DNA: TGTGCCAGCAGTGAAGTGGCTAGCGGGATTCGAGATACGCAGTATTTT. It is translated as CASSEVASGIRDTQYF.